These T cell receptor beta chains were read from a single sample in a study of CD4+ T cells in melanoma. Profiling relied on immunoSEQ multiplex PCR, and the TCRdb table lists in-frame clones only, not all of them. This sample has 13,000 or so clones; approximately 73% occur once, and the top ten carry 15% to 20%. Sequenced material: cells from a culture (not recorded whether cultured in vitro). The receptors here all came from a human donor with melanoma. The CDR3 runs from the conserved cysteine through the conserved F or W. The D gene is left open where the match is weak. A clone size is listed for some rows: how often the clone was seen (once, few, many), or a class if it is expanded.

d_gene	j_gene	v_gene	abundance	CDR3nt	CDR3aa
NA	TRBJ2-7	TRBV10-3	medium-sized	TGTGCCATCAGGGGCCCCTCCTACGAGCAGTACTTC	CAIRGPSYEQYF
NA	TRBJ2-6	TRBV5-4	NA	TGTGCCAGCAGCTCGGCGCGAATAGGCCCTGGGGCCAACGTCCTGACTTTC	CASSSARIGPGANVLTF
NA	TRBJ2-5	TRBV11-2	NA	TGTGCCAGCAGCTTAGATCAGGGACTCCAGACCCAGTACTTC	CASSLDQGLQTQYF
TRBD1	TRBJ2-7	TRBV19	once	TGTGCCAGTAGTATACGACCCGACAGGGGAACCCCCAGCGAGCAGTACTTC	CASSIRPDRGTPSEQYF
NA	TRBJ2-3	TRBV11-3	once	TGTGCCAGCAGTCCCCAAGGCCTGACTAGTACAGATACGCAGTATTTT	CASSPQGLTSTDTQYF
TRBD1	TRBJ1-1	TRBV2	NA	TGTGCCAGCACCTCGACAGGGGGGGGGAACACTGAAGCTTTCTTT	CASTSTGGGNTEAFF
NA	TRBJ1-2	TRBV6-1	few	TGTGCCAGCAGTGAATTCCCTCAGGCCAACTATGGCTACACCTTC	CASSEFPQANYGYTF
TRBD1	TRBJ1-1	TRBV6-5	NA	TGTGCCGGCTACGACAGGGGGCAAGCTTTCTTT	CAGYDRGQAFF
NA	TRBJ2-1	TRBV7-3	NA	TGTGCCAGCAGCCGTATATCGGGTAGCAATGAGCAGTTCTTC	CASSRISGSNEQFF
NA	TRBJ1-3	TRBV7-9	once	TGTGCCAGCAGCTTAGCCTCTGGAAACACCATATATTTT	CASSLASGNTIYF